The 8 T cell receptor beta chains in this list originate from one sample, sequenced in a study of cytomegalovirus exposure and HLA in healthy donors. Here immunoSEQ multiplex PCR was the method, and the copy in TCRdb shows in-frame clones only, minus some. Here the sample spans about 120,000 clones, roughly 89% being singletons. Material: PBMCs. The source is a woman aged 18 to 35 in good health and CMV-seronegative.

This clone was seen once. The chain combines TRBV29-1 with TRBJ2-1, with D perhaps matching TRBD1 (5 bases). V lost 6 bases to trimming and J lost 6 bases, with 12 bases between them. The CDR3 covers 12 residues. Germline values: CDR1 SQVTM, CDR2 ANQGSEA. DNA of the CDR3: TGCAGCGTAACGACAGAGAGCAATGAGCAGTTCTTC. Protein: CSVTTESNEQFF.

Comments on this clone: The same CDR3 arises from other DNA sequences in this sample as well. The CDR3 DNA reads as TGTGCCAGCAGCCCAGGGACAGGCTACGAGCAGTACTTC. The encoded protein is CASSPGTGYEQYF. The genes are TRBV11-2 and TRBJ2-7; 8 bases align to TRBD1. CDR1 is SGHAT and CDR2 is FQNNGV in the germline V gene. Germline trimming cut 5 bases from V and 3 bases from J; bases unmatched to any gene: 3. The CDR3 consists of 13 residues.

The rearrangement links TRBV9 to TRBJ1-2; D remains unclear. V lost 0 bases to trimming and J lost 4 bases, with 13 bases between them. Germline V gene data show CDR1 as SGDLS and CDR2 as YYNGEE. This CDR3 is 15 amino acids long. CDR3 amino acids: CASSVEGDVFYGYTF. CDR3 nucleotides: TGTGCCAGCAGCGTAGAAGGAGACGTCTTCTATGGCTACACCTTC.

V is TRBV7-2 and J is TRBJ2-7, with 7 bases identical to TRBD1. J gave up 3 bases and V 3 bases, and 14 bases lay outside the gene matches. Germline CDR1 reads SGHTA; CDR2 reads FQGNSA. CDR3 length: 17 residues. The DNA of the CDR3 is TGTGCCAGCAGCTTCCCCCCGAGGGGACAGCCCTTCTACGAGCAGTACTTC. It is translated as CASSFPPRGQPFYEQYF.

Notes on this clone: Sequence at one end of the junction differs from germline and may be a read error. The chain employs TRBV5-1 and TRBJ2-7, with 11 positions matching TRBD1. The CDR3 is made up of 14 amino acids. Germline CDR1 SGHRS, CDR2 YFSETQ. CDR3 region: CARSGGTGGGEQYF. CDR3 bases: TGCGCCCGCAGCGGGGGGACAGGGGGTGGCGAGCAGTACTTC.

The rearrangement links TRBV6-4 to TRBJ2-1, with D maybe TRBD1 (6 bases). V gave up 1 base and J gave up 7 bases, with 17 bases separating them. The CDR3 length is 16 residues. Germline assignment: CDR1 MRHNA and CDR2 SNTAGT. CDR3 sequence (DNA): TGTGCCAGCAGTGACTTATCCTCGGGACAAGTGAATGAGCAGTTCTTC. Its translation: CASSDLSSGQVNEQFF.

The table lists this clone with a count of one. The chain links TRBV11-1 to TRBJ2-1, with D uncertain. V gave up 6 bases and J gave up 7 bases, with 13 bases separating them. This CDR3 contains 13 residues. CDR1 and CDR2 (germline): SGHAT, FQDESV (reference sequence). The CDR3 sequence: CASSLQRMNEQFF. CDR3 DNA: TGTGCCAGCAGTTTACAGCGAATGAATGAGCAGTTCTTC.

This chain links TRBV5-5 with TRBJ2-1, with D maybe TRBD2 (6 bases). The CDR3 length is 13 residues. CDR1 and CDR2 from the germline V gene are SGHKS and YYEKEE (reference sequence). Deletions cut 5 bases from V and 5 bases from J, with 11 bases between. DNA of the CDR3: TGTGCCAGCAGTTATAGCGGTAACAATGAGCAGTTCTTC. This encodes CASSYSGNNEQFF.